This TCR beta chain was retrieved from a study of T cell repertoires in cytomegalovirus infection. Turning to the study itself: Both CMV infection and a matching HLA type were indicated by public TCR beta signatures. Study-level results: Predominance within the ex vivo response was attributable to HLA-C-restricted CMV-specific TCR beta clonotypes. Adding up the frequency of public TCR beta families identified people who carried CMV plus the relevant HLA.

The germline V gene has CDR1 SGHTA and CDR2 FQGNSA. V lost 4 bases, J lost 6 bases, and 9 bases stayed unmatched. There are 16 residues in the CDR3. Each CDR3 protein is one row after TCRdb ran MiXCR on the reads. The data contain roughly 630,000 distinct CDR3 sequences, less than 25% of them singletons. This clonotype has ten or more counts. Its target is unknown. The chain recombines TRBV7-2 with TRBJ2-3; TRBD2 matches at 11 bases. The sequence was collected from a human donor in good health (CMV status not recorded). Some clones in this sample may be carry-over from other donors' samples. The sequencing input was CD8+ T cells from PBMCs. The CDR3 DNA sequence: TGTGCCAGCAGCTCCATGACTAGCGGGGAGGGGGATACGCAGTATTTT. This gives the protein CASSSMTSGEGDTQYF.